This T cell receptor beta chain comes out of a study of T cell repertoires in cytomegalovirus infection. Study summary: Both a matching HLA type and CMV infection were indicated by public TCR beta signatures. Overall study findings and caveats: The study identified carriers of CMV plus the relevant HLA from cumulative public TCR beta family frequency. CMV-specific HLA-C-restricted TCR beta clonotypes dominated the ex vivo response.

TCRdb used MiXCR to reprocess the reads, holding one entry per CDR3 protein. The sample lists 310,000 or so distinct CDR3 sequences; about a sixth were seen once. On this clonotype: The target antigen is unknown.

Sequencing used PBMCs. This sequence originates from a human donor in good health (CMV status not recorded). Some clones in this sample may be carry-over from other donors' samples.

Written as DNA, the CDR3 is TGCGCCAGCAGGTCGCTGGACAGGGGGCACAATGAGCAGTTCTTC. This sequence encodes CASRSLDRGHNEQFF. The chain carries TRBV5-1 and TRBJ2-1; 11 nucleotides line up with TRBD1. The V gene end was trimmed by 5 bases and the J gene end by 5 bases; junction bases not matched to a gene: 6. The CDR3 loop spans 15 amino acids. From germline, CDR1 is SGHRS and CDR2 YFSETQ. Based on the CDR3 plus reference TRBV5-1 and TRBJ2-1, the full variable domain is KAGVTQTPRYLIKTRGQQVTLSCSPISGHRSVSWYQQTPGQGLQFLFEYFSETQRNKGNFPGRFSGRQFSNSRSEMNVSTLELGDSALYLCASRSLDRGHNEQFFGPGTRLTVL.